This T cell receptor (beta chain) was recorded in a study of blood T cell repertoires in COVID-19. On the study more broadly: Material from acute and convalescent COVID-19 was sourced from the United States, Italy and Spain.

Germline V gene sequence: CDR1 LNHDA, CDR2 SQIVND (reference sequence). This CDR3 spans 16 amino acids. V was pared by 5 bases and J by 3 bases, with 9 bases of the junction left unmatched. Sequencing used immunoSEQ multiplex PCR; TCRdb keeps in-frame clones, though not all of them. In the table there are tens of thousands of clones, roughly 85% of which are singletons. The TCR comes from a human donor in a cohort sampled during active COVID-19. This chain uses TRBV19 with TRBJ2-7; 11 bases are shared with TRBD2. The specimen was peripheral blood. The CDR3 protein is CASSFGLAGPVYEQYF. The CDR3 coding sequence is TGTGCCAGTAGTTTCGGACTAGCGGGCCCGGTCTACGAGCAGTACTTC.